These 27 T cell receptor beta chains originate from one sample sequenced in a study of cytomegalovirus exposure and HLA in healthy donors. The table came from immunoSEQ multiplex PCR; TCRdb's copy has only in-frame clones and leaves some out. The table includes about 250,000 clones, about 90% detected once. The sample taken for sequencing was PBMCs. These receptors were obtained from a young man in good health and CMV-seropositive.

The chain couples TRBV5-1 to TRBJ2-1; 10 bases are a match to TRBD2. Germline assignment: CDR1 SGHRS and CDR2 YFSETQ. The CDR3 covers 16 residues. Losses at the gene ends were 0 bases for V and 8 bases for J; bases not matched to a gene: 8. CDR3 sequence: CASSLAPAGGRDEQFF. CDR3 in DNA: TGCGCCAGCAGCTTGGCCCCAGCGGGAGGGAGGGATGAGCAGTTCTTC.

This chain joins TRBV29-1 and TRBJ1-3, with unresolved D. Germline V gene sequence: CDR1 SQVTM, CDR2 ANQGSEA. This CDR3 is built from 11 residues. Trimming pared 4 bases from V and 6 bases from J, leaving 7 bases between. This CDR3 reads CSVGHENTIYF. As DNA, the CDR3 is TGCAGCGTTGGCCACGAAAACACCATATATTTT.

CDR3 in DNA: TGTGCCAGCAGCGGGCCAAAGTTAGCGGGAGGCCGGGGAGATACGCAGTATTTT. The encoded protein is CASSGPKLAGGRGDTQYF. The chain is built from TRBV9 and TRBJ2-3, with 10 bases matching TRBD2. CDR1 and CDR2 (germline): SGDLS, YYNGEE. The CDR3 length is 18 residues. The J segment lost 5 bases and the V segment lost 3 bases, leaving 15 bases of the junction unmatched. Full variable domain (outside the CDR3, taken from reference TRBV9 and TRBJ2-3): DSGVTQTPKHLITATGQRVTLRCSPRSGDLSVYWYQQSLDQGLQFLIQYYNGEERAKGNILERFSAQQFPDLHSELNLSSLELGDSALYFCASSGPKLAGGRGDTQYFGPGTRLTVL.

The rearrangement links TRBV2 to TRBJ2-3; possible D gene TRBD2, 6 bases. Germline V gives CDR1 SNHLY, CDR2 FYNNEI. Deletions cut 5 bases from V and 4 bases from J, with 13 bases between. The CDR3 is made up of 14 amino acids. The CDR3 DNA reads as TGTGCCAGCAGTACGGGGCGGGACGCAGATACGCAGTATTTT. Amino acid sequence: CASSTGRDADTQYF.

The chain employs TRBV30 and TRBJ2-1; D may be TRBD2 (6 bases). CDR3 length equals 12 residues. Looked up from germline, CDR1 is GTSNPN and CDR2 is SVGIG (reference sequence). V shed 1 base and J shed 9 bases, with 10 bases lying between them. The CDR3: CAWSGLDTEQFF. CDR3 coding DNA: TGTGCCTGGAGTGGACTAGACACTGAGCAGTTCTTC.

The chain couples TRBV5-1 to TRBJ2-3; a weak D match, TRBD2 (6 bases). V shed 5 bases and J shed 1 base, with 14 bases lying between them. The germline gives CDR1 SGHRS, CDR2 YFSETQ. The CDR3 spans 15 residues. This CDR3 reads CASSYSSDRTDTQYF. DNA of the CDR3: TGCGCCAGCAGTTATTCTAGCGACCGCACAGATACGCAGTATTTT.

The V call is TRBV30, the J call TRBJ2-5; the D gene is possibly TRBD2 (5 bases). Germline V gene data show CDR1 as GTSNPN and CDR2 as SVGIG (reference sequence). Trimming took 3 bases from V and 1 from J, leaving 12 bases between them. The CDR3 consists of 14 residues. CDR3 sequence: CAWRAGNLQETQYF. For the CDR3, the DNA is TGTGCCTGGAGAGCCGGGAACCTCCAAGAGACCCAGTACTTC.

The V and J genes are TRBV7-8 and TRBJ2-7; D is perhaps TRBD2 (5 bases). The germline V gene has CDR1 SGHVS and CDR2 FQNEAQ. The CDR3 has 12 residues. With 6 bases removed from V and 7 bases from J, the gap between germline ends came to 13 bases. The CDR3 protein is CASRKPPGEQYF. The CDR3, as DNA: TGTGCCAGCAGGAAGCCCCCGGGGGAGCAGTACTTC.

This chain connects TRBV13 to TRBJ2-5; 8 bases fit TRBD2. The CDR3 is 13 amino acids. Germline-derived CDR1 and CDR2 are PRHDT and FYEKMQ (reference sequence). V lost 5 bases and J lost 5; bases outside the gene matches: 4. Here the CDR3 reads CASSPGGAETQYF. In DNA, the CDR3 is TGTGCCAGCAGCCCCGGGGGGGCTGAGACCCAGTACTTC. Looking up the rest from reference TRBV13 and TRBJ2-5 gives the full variable domain: AAGVIQSPRHLIKEKRETATLKCYPIPRHDTVYWYQQGPGQDPQFLISFYEKMQSDKGSIPDRFSAQQFSDYHSELNMSSLELGDSALYFCASSPGGAETQYFGPGTRLLVL.

The chain employs TRBV6-5 and TRBJ2-7, with TRBD2 as a possible D gene (6 bases). The CDR3 length is 16 residues. The V gene lost 2 bases and the J gene lost 3 bases, with 17 bases spanning the gap. From germline, CDR1 is MNHEY and CDR2 SVGAGI. CDR3 DNA: TGTGCCAGCAGTTACCGCACTAGCTGGTCCTACTACGAGCAGTACTTC. Translating it yields CASSYRTSWSYYEQYF.

The chain has TRBV6-1 and TRBJ2-7; the D gene is possibly TRBD2 (6 bases). Trimming cost V 5 bases and J 6 bases, with 20 bases left between them. The CDR3 contains 15 residues. Germline CDR1 is MNHNS and CDR2 is SASEGT. The CDR3 DNA reads as TGTGCCAGCAGTATGACTCACTTGGGAGGTTCCGAGCAGTACTTC. It yields the protein CASSMTHLGGSEQYF.

In regard to this clone: A single base separates this from a much larger clone, so it may be a read error. The chain links TRBV5-1 to TRBJ2-5; D is unresolved. CDR3 size: 11 residues. The germline CDR1 and CDR2 sequences are SGHRS and YFSETQ. Trimming took off 2 bases at V and 3 bases at J, with 2 bases between the two ends. CDR3 coding DNA: TGCGCCAGCAGCTTCGAAGAGACCCAGTACTTC. Translated, it gives CASSFEETQYF. Full variable domain (rest looked up from reference TRBV5-1 and TRBJ2-5): KAGVTQTPRYLIKTRGQQVTLSCSPISGHRSVSWYQQTPGQGLQFLFEYFSETQRNKGNFPGRFSGRQFSNSRSEMNVSTLELGDSALYLCASSFEETQYFGPGTRLLVL.

The chain recombines TRBV27 with TRBJ2-3; possibly TRBD1 or TRBD2 for D (8 bases each). This CDR3 has 16 residues. Germline CDR1 is MNHEY and CDR2 is SMNVEV (reference sequence). The ends were cut back, 10 bases at V and 2 bases at J, with 22 bases in the middle. The CDR3 protein is CAIGGAGGADTDTQYF. Here the CDR3 DNA reads TGTGCCATCGGGGGGGCAGGGGGCGCGGACACAGATACGCAGTATTTT.

In nucleotides, the CDR3 is TGTGCCAGCAGCCTTGTGAGGGGGAATCAGCCCCAGCATTTT. Translated: CASSLVRGNQPQHF. The genes are TRBV5-8 and TRBJ1-5; D may be TRBD1 (6 bases). Trimming removed 4 bases at V and 4 bases at J, with 12 bases between. The germline gives CDR1 SGHTS, CDR2 YDEGEE. This CDR3 has 14 amino acids.

The V and J genes are TRBV5-1 and TRBJ2-1; no firm D call. The germline gives CDR1 SGHRS, CDR2 YFSETQ. V was pared by 0 bases and J by 4 bases, with 5 bases between. The CDR3 totals 13 residues. The CDR3 DNA reads TGCGCCAGCAGCTTGGAGCCATACAATGAGCAGTTCTTC. Translation: CASSLEPYNEQFF.

The chain uses TRBV5-1 and TRBJ2-7; possibly TRBD1 or TRBD2 for D (5 bases each). The CDR3 totals 13 residues. V lost 4 bases and J 4 bases, leaving 12 bases between the germline ends. The germline gives CDR1 SGHRS, CDR2 YFSETQ. The CDR3 region has the DNA TGCGCCAGCAGCATGGGGGACGGGTACGAGCAGTACTTC. Amino acids: CASSMGDGYEQYF. The full variable domain, rest sourced from reference TRBV5-1 and TRBJ2-7, is KAGVTQTPRYLIKTRGQQVTLSCSPISGHRSVSWYQQTPGQGLQFLFEYFSETQRNKGNFPGRFSGRQFSNSRSEMNVSTLELGDSALYLCASSMGDGYEQYFGPGTRLTVT.

J is TRBJ1-1 and V is TRBV2, with a tentative D call TRBD1 (6 bases). Trimming pared 10 bases from V and 1 base from J, leaving 13 bases between. The germline V gene encodes CDR1 SNHLY and CDR2 FYNNEI. The CDR3 is made up of 13 amino acids. The CDR3 loop is CATRQVTNTEAFF. CDR3 bases: TGTGCCACCAGACAGGTAACGAACACTGAAGCTTTCTTT.

The V and J genes are TRBV7-9 and TRBJ1-2, with 9 bases identical to TRBD1. The CDR3 extends over 12 amino acids. From germline, CDR1 is SEHNR and CDR2 FQNEAQ (reference sequence). Trimming took 7 bases from V and 8 from J; bases not matched to a gene: 5. The CDR3: CASMGQGPGYTF. The CDR3 DNA is TGTGCCAGCATGGGACAGGGCCCCGGCTACACCTTC. Based on the CDR3 plus reference TRBV7-9 and TRBJ1-2, the full variable domain is DTGVSQNPRHKITKRGQNVTFRCDPISEHNRLYWYRQTLGQGPEFLTYFQNEAQLEKSRLLSDRFSAERPKGSFSTLEIQRTEQGDSAMYLCASMGQGPGYTFGSGTRLTVV.

This clone was observed at least ten times. This chain joins TRBV15 and TRBJ1-3, with no clear D. Trimming left V 1 base short and J 0 bases short, with 10 bases between. The CDR3 sequence is 16 residues long. From germline, CDR1 is LNHNV and CDR2 YYDKDF (reference sequence). The CDR3 nucleotides read TGTGCCACCAGCAGAGTTAGAGAAACCTCTGGAAACACCATATATTTT. It codes for CATSRVRETSGNTIYF.

To note about this clone: Other DNA sequences from this sample encode an identical CDR3 as well. This chain connects TRBV5-1 to TRBJ1-2, with D tentatively TRBD1 (5 bases). Germline values: CDR1 SGHRS, CDR2 YFSETQ. V was trimmed by 5 bases and J by 5 bases, leaving 13 bases between them. This CDR3 is built from 13 residues. The CDR3: CASSPTGDYGYTF. The CDR3 DNA follows: TGCGCCAGCAGTCCAACAGGTGATTATGGCTACACCTTC. The whole variable domain, remainder taken from reference TRBV5-1 and TRBJ1-2, is KAGVTQTPRYLIKTRGQQVTLSCSPISGHRSVSWYQQTPGQGLQFLFEYFSETQRNKGNFPGRFSGRQFSNSRSEMNVSTLELGDSALYLCASSPTGDYGYTFGSGTRLTVV.

The chain employs TRBV5-5 and TRBJ2-7, with D perhaps TRBD1 (5 bases). The germline gives CDR1 SGHKS, CDR2 YYEKEE (reference sequence). This CDR3 spans 13 amino acids. V was pared by 4 bases and J by 0 bases, with 8 bases between. The CDR3 coding sequence is TGTGCCAGCAGCATGACAGCCTCCTACGAGCAGTACTTC. It is translated as CASSMTASYEQYF.

The chain joins TRBV7-3 to TRBJ2-1, with TRBD2 identical over 9 bases. The CDR3 has 19 residues. Germline CDR1 reads SGHTA; CDR2 reads FQGTGA. J lost 0 bases, V lost 1 base, and 10 bases had no gene match. CDR3 bases: TGTGCCAGCAGCTTAATCCCTAGCGGGAATGGGCTCTCCTACAATGAGCAGTTCTTC. This encodes CASSLIPSGNGLSYNEQFF.

V usage is TRBV2 and J usage is TRBJ2-2, with TRBD1 as a possible D gene (6 bases). CDR3 size: 16 residues. V gave up 5 bases and J gave up 7 bases, with 20 bases separating them. In germline, CDR1 is SNHLY, CDR2 FYNNEI. As DNA, the CDR3 is TGTGCCAGCAGTCGACGCTTGGGGACACAGGGCGGGGAGCTGTTTTTT. This encodes CASSRRLGTQGGELFF.

As for this clone: Other DNA sequences in the sample encode the same CDR3. The rearrangement uses TRBV5-1 and TRBJ2-7; 10 bases match TRBD1. Germline CDR1 SGHRS, CDR2 YFSETQ. J lost 1 base, V lost 5 bases, and 3 bases had no gene match. The CDR3 runs 14 residues. CDR3 amino acids: CASRGQGSSYEQYF. The CDR3 DNA is TGCGCCAGCAGGGGACAGGGGTCGTCCTACGAGCAGTACTTC.

This sequence joins TRBV4-2 and TRBJ1-2; a possible D gene is TRBD1 (5 bases). The germline V and J ends were trimmed by 2 bases and 4 bases, with 14 bases remaining between them. CDR3 length: 15 amino acids. Germline CDR1 and CDR2: LGHNA and YNFKEQ. CDR3 DNA: TGTGCCAGCAGCCAACAGACCCAGGGTGGCTATGGCTACACCTTC. The encoded protein is CASSQQTQGGYGYTF.

The genes are TRBV29-1 and TRBJ2-7, with 7 bases matching TRBD2. The CDR3 sequence is 14 residues long. Germline V gives CDR1 SQVTM, CDR2 ANQGSEA. V was clipped by 6 bases and J by 0 bases; unmatched bases: 8. CDR3 bases: TGCAGCGTGGTCGCTAGCGGAGCCTCCTACGAGCAGTACTTC. Its protein is CSVVASGASYEQYF.

This clone has only a few counts. This rearrangement joins TRBV6-6 to TRBJ2-2; D remains ambiguous. Per the germline V gene, CDR1 is MNHNY and CDR2 is SVGAGI (reference sequence). CDR3 size: 16 residues. With 6 bases removed from V and 4 bases from J, the gap between germline ends came to 18 bases. The CDR3 DNA reads as TGTGCCAGCAGAGCCGATAATGGGATCCCCACCGGGGAGCTGTTTTTT. It encodes CASRADNGIPTGELFF.